The TCR beta chain described here comes from a study of CD8+CD57+ T cells in acquired aplastic anemia. Comments on this clonotype: A much larger clone differs by one base, so this may be a read error.

Genomic DNA, serving as template, underwent TCR beta VDJ and CDR3 profiling. MiXCR was run by TCRdb on the reads, yielding one entry per CDR3 protein. The profile shows 100,000 to 150,000 distinct CDR3 sequences, around two fifths of them singletons. This receptor was obtained from a human donor in good health, serving as a control. Sample: sorted CD4+, CD8+, or CD8+CD57+ T cells (not recorded which) from PBMCs.

The CDR3 loop reads CASSQDTGTDTQYF. CDR3 in DNA: TGTGCCAGCAGCCAAGACACTGGCACAGATACGCAGTATTTT. This sequence joins TRBV3-1 and TRBJ2-3; D is undetermined. CDR3 size: 14 residues. Trimming shortened V by 0 bases and J by 1 base, and 5 bases separated the two germline ends. Germline-derived CDR1 and CDR2 are LGHDT and YNNKEL (reference sequence).